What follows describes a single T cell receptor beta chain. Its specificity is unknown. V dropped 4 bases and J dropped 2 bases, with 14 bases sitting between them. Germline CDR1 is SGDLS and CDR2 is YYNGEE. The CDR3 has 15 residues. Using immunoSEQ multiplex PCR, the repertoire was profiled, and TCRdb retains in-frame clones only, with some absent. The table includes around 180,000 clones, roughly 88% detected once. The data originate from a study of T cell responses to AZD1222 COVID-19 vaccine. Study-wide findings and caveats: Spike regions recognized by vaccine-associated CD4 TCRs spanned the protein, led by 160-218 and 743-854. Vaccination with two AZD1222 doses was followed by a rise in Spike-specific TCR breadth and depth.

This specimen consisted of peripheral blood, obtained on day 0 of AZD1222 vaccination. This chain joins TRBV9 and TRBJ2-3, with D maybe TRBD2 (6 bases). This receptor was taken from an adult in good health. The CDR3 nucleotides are TGTGCCAGCAGCAAACTAGCTCTCTACACAGATACGCAGTATTTT. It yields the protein CASSKLALYTDTQYF.